Below, one T cell receptor (beta chain) is given with its context. The clone's antigen remains unknown. Base-call qualities are not available, and no considerably larger clone is one nucleotide away. The sample comes from a study of blood T cell repertoires in COVID-19 (TCRdb year 2020). Broadly, across the study: Collaborator samples came from the United States, Italy and Spain and covered acute and convalescent phases of COVID-19. The repertoires were released in a freely available public database meant as a resource for research on the immune response to SARS-CoV-2. HLA class I and class II types, where available, came from metadata supplied by the sample provider rather than from assay-based typing. Samples came from the ongoing ImmuneRACE study (first 160 participants) plus 1,254 subjects from 6 global collaborators. A de-identified subject ID, COVID-19 status, age in years and sex were almost always included in the sample metadata. The material from the prospective study consisted of cDNA or gDNA derived from T cells, B-cell-depleted T cells, or PBMCs. Deeply sampled blood TCRbeta repertoires from subjects exposed to, actively infected with, or recovered from COVID-19 were included in the dataset. Summary of the overall study and its limitations: The amount of clinical and demographic metadata varied by source and participant and was provided uncurated.

The immunoSEQ Assay, a bias-controlled multiplex PCR, was used to amplify TCRbeta CDR3 regions from genomic DNA. The study's processing was this. The number of nucleated cells in each sample was estimated from the amplification of reference gene primers within the assay. To quantify the absolute abundance of each unique TCRbeta CDR3 rearrangement, sequence reads were collapsed and filtered. Productive Simpson clonality was computed per sample as the square root of Simpson's diversity index over productive rearrangements. What TCRdb holds here is the immuneACCESS table cut down to in-frame rearrangements. Part of the clones is not present; checked against another copy, under half of the missing clones reflect an unresolved V gene, and the others are unexplained. V, J and clone size derive from that table, while D and trimming were established from the DNA sequence. This sample is represented by 95,000 to 150,000 clones; roughly 87% of them were singletons. Under 13% of the sample is held by the ten biggest clonotypes.

Whole blood was collected in K2EDTA tubes by collaborating institutions according to the institutions' own protocols. Collaborator samples were shipped for TCRbeta analysis as frozen whole blood, isolated PBMCs, or DNA extracted from either sample type. CDR1 and CDR2 were assigned from the germline V gene as KGHSH and LQKENI. CDR3 length: 14 amino acids, cysteine to phenylalanine. The CDR3 DNA has 42 bases and is translated from base 1. The junction shows trimming of 3 bases on V and 3 bases on J, plus 9 bases between the germline ends. Sequenced input: peripheral blood. This TCR was sampled from a man older than 75 with acute or convalescent COVID-19. The rearrangement joined TRBV18 to TRBJ1-5; the D gene lacks a confident call. In nucleotides, the sequence is TGTGCCAGCTCACCTTCGGTTAACAATCAGCCCCAGCATTTT. Translated, it reads CASSPSVNNQPQHF. Extended through the reference TRBV18 and TRBJ1-5 proteins, this CDR3 yields the full variable domain: NAGVMQNPRHLVRRRGQEARLRCSPMKGHSHVYWYRQLPEEGLKFMVYLQKENIIDESGMPKERFSAEFPKEGPSILRIQQVVRGDSAAYFCASSPSVNNQPQHFGDGTRLSIL.